This note documents a single T cell receptor (beta chain) sequence. Amplification used 60 Vbeta primers and 13 Jbeta primers. The table came from immunoSEQ multiplex PCR; TCRdb's copy has only in-frame clones and leaves some out. This sample has under 200,000 clones; roughly three quarters occur once, and the top ten carry roughly 7.3%. Each donor was healthy, and each was a bone marrow donor. This sample was included in a study of cytomegalovirus exposure and HLA in healthy donors. V dropped 0 bases and J dropped 7 bases, with 15 bases sitting between them. This CDR3 spans 15 amino acids. Looked up from germline, CDR1 is LNHDA and CDR2 is SQIVND (reference sequence).

This sequence originates from a male donor in good health and CMV-seropositive. Source material: PBMCs. The genes are TRBV19 and TRBJ2-5, with TRBD2 as a possible D gene (5 bases). The CDR3 loop reads CASSIDGGAGGTQYF. The DNA for the CDR3 is TGTGCCAGTAGTATAGACGGCGGAGCCGGAGGGACCCAGTACTTC.